Following are 26 T cell receptor beta chains from one sample sequenced in a study of blood T cell repertoires in COVID-19. The method was immunoSEQ multiplex PCR; TCRdb's version includes in-frame clones alone and lacks a portion of them. The data contain about 100,000 clones, about 85% of them singletons. What was sequenced was peripheral blood. These receptors came from a man between 60 and 75 years old with acute or convalescent COVID-19.

V is TRBV5-5 and J is TRBJ1-1; no clear D. Germline V gene lookup returns CDR1 SGHKS and CDR2 YYEKEE (reference sequence). V was shortened by 4 bases and J by 0 bases, with 13 bases between the two germline ends. The CDR3 runs to 15 residues. CDR3 in DNA: TGTGCCAGCAGCCCGGCCGGGAGTCTGAACACTGAAGCTTTCTTT. It translates to CASSPAGSLNTEAFF.

The chain recombines TRBV12-3 or TRBV12-4 with TRBJ1-4; D ambiguous. This CDR3 has 13 amino acids. With 9 bases removed from V and 7 bases from J, the gap between germline ends came to 15 bases. The CDR3 spells CASRYTGVEKLFF. The CDR3 DNA is TGTGCCAGTAGATACACGGGTGTTGAAAAACTGTTTTTT.

The V and J genes are TRBV7-9 and TRBJ2-3; 7 positions match TRBD2. From germline, CDR1 is SEHNR and CDR2 FQNEAQ (reference sequence). This CDR3 spans 14 amino acids. The trim removed 1 base at V and 5 bases at J, leaving 3 bases unmatched. The CDR3 protein is CASSLVSGGDTQYF. The DNA for the CDR3 is TGTGCCAGCAGCTTAGTATCGGGAGGAGATACGCAGTATTTT. Looking up the rest from reference TRBV7-9 and TRBJ2-3 gives the full variable domain: DTGVSQNPRHKITKRGQNVTFRCDPISEHNRLYWYRQTLGQGPEFLTYFQNEAQLEKSRLLSDRFSAERPKGSFSTLEIQRTEQGDSAMYLCASSLVSGGDTQYFGPGTRLTVL.

The rearrangement joins TRBV19 to TRBJ2-2; possible D gene TRBD2, 5 bases. The CDR3 has 15 residues. Germline assignment: CDR1 LNHDA and CDR2 SQIVND (reference sequence). Deletions cut 7 bases from V and 0 bases from J, with 12 bases between. In DNA form, the CDR3 reads TGTGCCAGTATCCCTGGACTCCCGAACACCGGGGAGCTGTTTTTT. Its protein is CASIPGLPNTGELFF.

The chain is built from TRBV24-1 and TRBJ2-1; 11 bases are a match to TRBD1. J lost 8 bases, V lost 3 bases, and 5 bases had no gene match. This CDR3 has 15 amino acids. The V gene's germline CDR1 is KGHDR and CDR2 SFDVKD. For the CDR3, the DNA is TGTGCCACCAGTGATGGACAGGGGGCCGGAGATGAGCAGTTCTTC. Translation gives CATSDGQGAGDEQFF.

This chain joins TRBV25-1 and TRBJ1-4, with TRBD1 as a possible D gene (6 bases). The CDR3 runs 14 residues. V lost 2 bases, J lost 8 bases, and 12 bases lay in between. Germline V gives CDR1 MGHDK, CDR2 SYGVNS. CDR3 coding DNA: TGTGCCAGCAGTGAAGACAGGAAGAGCGAAAAACTGTTTTTT. Translation: CASSEDRKSEKLFF.

The rearrangement uses TRBV27 and TRBJ1-2; possibly TRBD1 for D (5 bases). V dropped 6 bases and J dropped 7 bases, with 15 bases sitting between them. The CDR3 spans 13 residues. The germline gives CDR1 MNHEY, CDR2 SMNVEV (reference sequence). CDR3 in amino acids: CASSRGTAGGYTF. CDR3 DNA: TGTGCCAGCAGCCGGGGGACCGCCGGTGGCTACACCTTC.

As DNA, the CDR3 is TGCAGCGTTGGACAGGGGGAGAGGCAGCCCCAGCATTTT. Protein sequence: CSVGQGERQPQHF. This chain links TRBV29-1 with TRBJ1-5; 9 nucleotides match TRBD1. The CDR3 covers 13 residues. J lost 7 bases, V lost 4 bases, and 5 bases had no gene match. Germline-derived CDR1 and CDR2 are SQVTM and ANQGSEA.

In this sample, this clone turned up once. V gene TRBV9 combines with J gene TRBJ1-1; the D is unclear. V lost 2 bases, J lost 4 bases, and 18 bases lay in between. This CDR3 contains 16 residues. Germline CDR1 SGDLS, CDR2 YYNGEE. The CDR3 DNA reads as TGTGCCAGCAGCGTCTCCTTTACTAGGGCGGGCACTGAAGCTTTCTTT. Encoded protein: CASSVSFTRAGTEAFF.

The chain has TRBV7-3 and TRBJ2-5; tentative D call: TRBD1 (5 bases). Between the trimmed V and J ends, which lost 4 bases and 4 bases, there was a span of 10 bases. Germline V gene data show CDR1 as SGHTA and CDR2 as FQGTGA. This CDR3 comprises 13 residues. This CDR3 is CASSSQGRETQYF. As DNA, the CDR3 is TGTGCCAGCAGCTCTCAGGGCAGAGAGACCCAGTACTTC.

The chain combines TRBV27 with TRBJ2-7, with D possibly TRBD2 on 6 matching bases. The V gene's germline CDR1 is MNHEY and CDR2 SMNVEV (reference sequence). The CDR3 runs 14 residues. Trimming cost V 6 bases and J 1 base, with 13 bases left between them. The CDR3 nucleotides are TGTGCCAGCAGGAAATCCGGGGGATCCTACGAGCAGTACTTC. This translates into CASRKSGGSYEQYF.

V and J are TRBV6-5 and TRBJ1-2; unclear D gene. Per the germline V gene, CDR1 is MNHEY and CDR2 is SVGAGI. The CDR3 contains 14 residues. The germline V and J ends were trimmed by 5 bases and 0 bases, with 10 bases remaining between them. The CDR3, as DNA: TGTGCCAGCAGTAGACTTAAAGCTAACTATGGCTACACCTTC. It yields the protein CASSRLKANYGYTF.

This rearrangement joins TRBV7-9 to TRBJ2-1; D not certain. The CDR3 has 12 amino acids. Trimming took 5 bases from V and 3 from J, leaving 5 bases between them. Germline V lookup: CDR1 SEHNR, CDR2 FQNEAQ (reference sequence). The CDR3: CASSPVYNEQFF. Written as DNA, the CDR3 is TGTGCCAGCAGCCCGGTCTACAATGAGCAGTTCTTC.

The V and J genes are TRBV9 and TRBJ2-5; TRBD1 aligns across 7 bases. The CDR3 is 16 amino acids. CDR1 and CDR2 (germline): SGDLS, YYNGEE. V dropped 3 bases and J dropped 5; count of bases not matched to a gene: 13. The chain's CDR3 is CASSASGQGGYETQYF. The CDR3 coding sequence is TGTGCCAGCAGCGCCAGTGGGCAAGGGGGCTATGAGACCCAGTACTTC.

The rearrangement links TRBV21-1 to TRBJ2-5; no DNA check was done on the table's D call, TRBD1. TRBV21-1 constitutes a pseudogene. This CDR3 has 14 residues. The CDR3 is CASSLSDREETQYF. In DNA form, the CDR3 reads TGTGCCAGCAGCCTATCGGACAGGGAAGAGACCCAGTACTTC.

The chain links TRBV19 to TRBJ1-5, with 8 bases matching TRBD1. The CDR3 is 15 amino acids. From germline, CDR1 is LNHDA and CDR2 SQIVND (reference sequence). V shed 5 bases, J shed 4 bases, and the junction held 7 bases outside the gene matches. The chain's CDR3 is CASSGQGARNQPQHF. CDR3 bases: TGTGCCAGTAGTGGGCAGGGGGCTCGAAATCAGCCCCAGCATTTT.

Comments on this clone: Compared with germline, one end of the junction differs, possibly owing to a read error. This chain joins TRBV7-7 and TRBJ2-5, with a tentative D call TRBD2 (5 bases). Germline lookup yields CDR1 SSHAT and CDR2 FNYEAQ (reference sequence). This CDR3 contains 13 residues. The CDR3 here is CASSPDEGETQYF. CDR3 nucleotides: TGTGCTAGCAGCCCTGACGAGGGAGAGACCCAGTACTTC.

This CDR3 reads CSASRGTSGMKNIQYF. In DNA, the CDR3 is TGCAGTGCTAGTAGAGGGACTAGCGGGATGAAAAACATTCAGTACTTC. The chain joins TRBV20-1 to TRBJ2-4; TRBD2 agrees at 13 bases. The V gene's germline CDR1 is DFQATT and CDR2 SNEGSKA (reference sequence). This CDR3 has 16 amino acids. V shed 3 bases and J 4 bases; nucleotides not matched to a gene: 6.

This chain's CDR3 is CASSEGSNYGYTF. The CDR3 coding sequence is TGCGCCAGCAGCGAGGGATCTAACTATGGCTACACCTTC. The chain uses TRBV5-1 and TRBJ1-2; D gene unclear. This CDR3 has 13 amino acids. Germline lookup yields CDR1 SGHRS and CDR2 YFSETQ. Trimming took 4 bases from V and 0 from J, leaving 7 bases between them.

V gene TRBV30 combines with J gene TRBJ1-5; possible D gene TRBD1, 5 bases. The CDR3 covers 13 residues. Trimming took off 5 bases at V and 1 base at J, with 9 bases between the two ends. CDR1 and CDR2 from the germline V gene are GTSNPN and SVGIG (reference sequence). The CDR3 loop is CAWDQGSNQPQHF. The DNA for the CDR3 is TGTGCCTGGGATCAGGGAAGCAATCAGCCCCAGCATTTT.

This chain uses TRBV9 with TRBJ2-3; TRBD2 matches at 7 bases. CDR1 and CDR2 (germline): SGDLS, YYNGEE. J lost 1 base, V lost 0 bases, and 5 bases had no gene match. This CDR3 has 16 residues. CDR3 bases: TGTGCCAGCAGCGTAGGGGCGGGAGCGGGCACAGATACGCAGTATTTT. It encodes CASSVGAGAGTDTQYF.

V gene TRBV7-9 combines with J gene TRBJ2-2; possibly TRBD2 for D (6 bases). Germline V gene data show CDR1 as SEHNR and CDR2 as FQNEAQ (reference sequence). Trimming cost V 2 bases and J 4 bases, with 11 bases left between them. The CDR3 is 15 residues long. CDR3: CASSLRTSITGELFF. DNA of the CDR3: TGTGCCAGCAGCTTAAGAACTAGCATCACCGGGGAGCTGTTTTTT.

V and J are TRBV30 and TRBJ1-5, with 9 bases matching TRBD1. The CDR3 extends over 17 amino acids. Per germline, CDR1 GTSNPN and CDR2 SVGIG (reference sequence). V shed 0 bases and J 8 bases; nucleotides not matched to a gene: 14. The CDR3 bases are TGTGCCTGGAGTGTACGCCGGGGGACAGGGTCGGAGGAGCCCCAGCATTTT. Translating gives CAWSVRRGTGSEEPQHF.

The J gene is TRBJ2-1, the V gene TRBV5-1; 9 nucleotides align to TRBD2. Losses at the gene ends were 6 bases for V and 8 bases for J; bases not matched to a gene: 9. CDR3 size: 14 residues. Germline V lookup: CDR1 SGHRS, CDR2 YFSETQ. The CDR3 here is CASTSGTSLYEQFF. As DNA, the CDR3 is TGCGCCAGCACCTCCGGGACTAGCCTGTATGAGCAGTTCTTC. The full variable domain, with the rest looked up from reference TRBV5-1 and TRBJ2-1, is KAGVTQTPRYLIKTRGQQVTLSCSPISGHRSVSWYQQTPGQGLQFLFEYFSETQRNKGNFPGRFSGRQFSNSRSEMNVSTLELGDSALYLCASTSGTSLYEQFFGPGTRLTVL.

Only a few counts were recorded for this clone. V and J are TRBV9 and TRBJ1-4; 7 bases agree with TRBD1. This CDR3 has 15 residues. Losses at the gene ends were 4 bases for V and 2 bases for J; bases not matched to a gene: 5. Germline V lookup: CDR1 SGDLS, CDR2 YYNGEE. CDR3: CASSHKTGTNEKLFF. For the CDR3, the DNA is TGTGCCAGCAGCCACAAGACAGGGACTAATGAAAAACTGTTTTTT.

V is TRBV9 and J is TRBJ2-7, with D maybe TRBD2 (6 bases). The CDR3 is 14 residues long. From germline, CDR1 is SGDLS and CDR2 YYNGEE. The V end was cut by 3 bases, the J end by 6 bases, with 16 bases between. CDR3 DNA: TGTGCCAGCAGCGCGGAGGGAGAGACTCTCGAGCAGTACTTC. Translation gives CASSAEGETLEQYF.